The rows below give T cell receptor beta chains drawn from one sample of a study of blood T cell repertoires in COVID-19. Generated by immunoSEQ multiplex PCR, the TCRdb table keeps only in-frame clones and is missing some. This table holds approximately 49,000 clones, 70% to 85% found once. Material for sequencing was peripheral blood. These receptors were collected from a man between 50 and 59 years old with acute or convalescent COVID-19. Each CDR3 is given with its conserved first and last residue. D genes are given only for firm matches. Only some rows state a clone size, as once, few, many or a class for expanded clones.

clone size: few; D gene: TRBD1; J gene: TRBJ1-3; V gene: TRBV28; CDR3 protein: CASRTSGTGGRNTIYF; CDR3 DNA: TGTGCCAGCAGAACATCCGGGACAGGGGGCCGAAACACCATATATTTT
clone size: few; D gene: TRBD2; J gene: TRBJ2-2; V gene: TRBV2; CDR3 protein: CASSASGGRGELFF; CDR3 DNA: TGTGCCAGCAGTGCTAGCGGGGGAAGAGGGGAGCTGTTTTTT
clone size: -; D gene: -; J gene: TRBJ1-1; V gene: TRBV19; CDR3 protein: CASSIGPGMNTEAFF; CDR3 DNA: TGTGCCAGTAGTATAGGCCCGGGAATGAACACTGAAGCTTTCTTT
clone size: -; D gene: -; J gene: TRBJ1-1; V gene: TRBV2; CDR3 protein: CASAVSGGNTEAFF; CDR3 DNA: TGTGCCAGTGCAGTATCCGGGGGTAACACTGAAGCTTTCTTT
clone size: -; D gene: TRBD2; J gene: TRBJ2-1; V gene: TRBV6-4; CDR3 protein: CASSDSSGGANEQFF; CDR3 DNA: TGTGCCAGCAGTGACTCTAGCGGGGGGGCCAATGAGCAGTTCTTC
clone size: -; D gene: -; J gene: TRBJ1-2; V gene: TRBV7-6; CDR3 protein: CASSLDGKRSYTF; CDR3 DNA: TGTGCCAGCAGCTTAGACGGGAAGAGGAGCTACACCTTC
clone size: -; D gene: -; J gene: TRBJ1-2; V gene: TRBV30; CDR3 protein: CAWRSKGVRRYGYTF; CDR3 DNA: TGTGCCTGGAGGAGTAAGGGGGTTCGGCGCTATGGCTACACCTTC
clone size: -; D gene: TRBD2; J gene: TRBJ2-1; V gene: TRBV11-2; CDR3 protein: CASLVSPGTSGGAGNEQFF; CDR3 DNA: TGTGCCAGCTTAGTCTCTCCCGGGACTAGCGGGGGGGCGGGGAATGAGCAGTTCTTC
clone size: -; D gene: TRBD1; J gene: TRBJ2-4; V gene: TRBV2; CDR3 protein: CASRPDRDPNIQYF; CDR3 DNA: TGTGCCAGCAGACCGGACAGGGACCCAAACATTCAGTACTTC
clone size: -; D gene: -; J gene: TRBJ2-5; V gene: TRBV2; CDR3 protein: CASSYQETQYF; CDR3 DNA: TGTGCCAGCTCCTACCAAGAGACCCAGTACTTC
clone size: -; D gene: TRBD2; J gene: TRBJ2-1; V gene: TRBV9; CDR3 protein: CASSVEAGGREFF; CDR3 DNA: TGTGCCAGCAGCGTAGAAGCGGGAGGCCGGGAGTTCTTC
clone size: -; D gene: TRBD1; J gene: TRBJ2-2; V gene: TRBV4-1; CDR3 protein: CASSQARTGNTGELFF; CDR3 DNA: TGCGCCAGCAGCCAAGCCAGGACAGGGAACACCGGGGAGCTGTTTTTT
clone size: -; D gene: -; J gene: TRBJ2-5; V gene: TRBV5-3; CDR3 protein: CARSRTLQETQYF; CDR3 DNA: TGTGCCAGAAGCCGGACACTCCAGGAGACCCAGTACTTC
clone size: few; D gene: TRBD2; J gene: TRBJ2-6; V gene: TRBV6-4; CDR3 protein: CASSASGGSGANVLTF; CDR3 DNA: TGTGCCAGCAGTGCTAGCGGGGGCTCTGGGGCCAACGTCCTGACTTTC
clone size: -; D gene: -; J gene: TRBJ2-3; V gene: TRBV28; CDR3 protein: CASTPRIERADTQYF; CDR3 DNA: TGTGCCAGCACCCCCCGTATCGAGCGTGCAGATACGCAGTATTTT
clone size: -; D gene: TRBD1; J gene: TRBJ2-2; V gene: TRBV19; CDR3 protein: CASSIGQGATGELFF; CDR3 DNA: TGTGCCAGTAGTATCGGTCAGGGGGCAACCGGGGAGCTGTTTTTT
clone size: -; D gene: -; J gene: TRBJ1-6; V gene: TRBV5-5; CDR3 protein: CASSLQDSPLHF; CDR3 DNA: TGTGCCAGCAGCTTGCAGGATTCACCCCTCCACTTT
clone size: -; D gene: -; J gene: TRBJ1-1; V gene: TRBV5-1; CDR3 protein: CASSPGGRGNVNEAFF; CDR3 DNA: TGCGCCAGCTCCCCGGGGGGCCGCGGGAATGTTAATGAAGCTTTCTTT
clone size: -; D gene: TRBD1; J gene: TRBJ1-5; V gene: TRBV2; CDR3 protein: CASSVDRGDQPQHF; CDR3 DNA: TGTGCCAGCAGTGTTGACAGGGGAGATCAGCCCCAGCATTTT